The 13 T cell receptor beta chains below come from one sample, sequenced in a study of OX40 agonist ivuxolimab in advanced cancers. Sequencing was performed with immunoSEQ multiplex PCR; in TCRdb, only in-frame clones are kept and a portion is missing. The sample carries tens of thousands of clones, around nine tenths recorded once. This sample comprised CD4+ or CD8+ T cells sorted from blood, obtained in a trial of the OX40 agonist ivuxolimab. The source of these receptors is an adult with an advanced solid tumor such as melanoma, head and neck, liver or kidney cancer.

The chain joins TRBV28 to TRBJ2-3; 8 bases agree with TRBD1. Germline V gene lookup returns CDR1 MDHEN and CDR2 SYDVKM. V lost 3 bases, J lost 8 bases, and 16 bases stayed unmatched. This CDR3 has 17 amino acids. CDR3 sequence reads: CASSFPRTGTAAATQYF. The DNA of the CDR3 is TGTGCCAGCAGTTTTCCCAGGACAGGGACGGCGGCTGCTACGCAGTATTTT.

In this sample, this clone turned up once. The rearrangement uses TRBV11-3 and TRBJ2-2, with TRBD2 identical over 14 bases. Germline values: CDR1 SGHNT, CDR2 YENEEA. This CDR3 contains 17 residues. V was pared by 7 bases and J by 4 bases, with 8 bases of the junction left unmatched. The CDR3 DNA is TGTGCCAGCAAATCCGGGACTAGCGGGAGTGGCACCGGGGAGCTGTTTTTT. Encoded protein: CASKSGTSGSGTGELFF.

This clone was seen only a few times. This chain uses TRBV30 with TRBJ1-4, with TRBD1 matching over 7 bases. The CDR3 consists of 13 residues. The germline V gene has CDR1 GTSNPN and CDR2 SVGIG (reference sequence). V shed 7 bases and J 7 bases; nucleotides not matched to a gene: 9. In nucleotides, the CDR3 is TGTGCCTACGCACAGGGGTTTGGTGAAAAACTGTTTTTT. Translated, it gives CAYAQGFGEKLFF.

The V call is TRBV19, the J call TRBJ2-7; 11 positions match TRBD2. CDR3 length: 15 residues. The germline gives CDR1 LNHDA, CDR2 SQIVND (reference sequence). J gave up 7 bases and V 2 bases, and 7 bases lay outside the gene matches. CDR3 protein: CASSIMTSGKSEQYF. The CDR3 bases are TGTGCCAGTAGTATAATGACTAGCGGGAAGTCGGAGCAGTACTTC. The full variable domain, rest sourced from reference TRBV19 and TRBJ2-7, is DGGITQSPKYLFRKEGQNVTLSCEQNLNHDAMYWYRQDPGQGLRLIYYSQIVNDFQKGDIAEGYSVSREKKESFPLTVTSAQKNPTAFYLCASSIMTSGKSEQYFGPGTRLTVT.

The chain couples TRBV10-3 to TRBJ2-2; no definite D call. Germline loops: CDR1 ENHRY, CDR2 SYGVKD. V was clipped by 2 bases and J by 4 bases, with 5 bases between them. The CDR3 covers 13 residues. CDR3 DNA sequence: TGTGCCATCAGTGAGGACGCCACCGGGGAGCTGTTTTTT. Translation gives CAISEDATGELFF.

On this clone itself: The junction does not match germline at one end; this may be a read error. The chain uses TRBV5-1 and TRBJ2-2, with D perhaps matching TRBD1 (5 bases). From germline, CDR1 is SGHRS and CDR2 YFSETQ. The CDR3 contains 15 residues. In DNA form, the CDR3 reads TGCGCCAACAGCTTGGGGCAGTTGAACACCGGGGAGCTGTTTTTT. It translates to CANSLGQLNTGELFF.

J is TRBJ2-5 and V is TRBV7-9; 12 bases match TRBD2. Trimming removed 1 base from V and 2 bases from J; junction bases left unmatched: 5. Germline lookup yields CDR1 SEHNR and CDR2 FQNEAQ (reference sequence). CDR3 length equals 17 residues. As DNA, the CDR3 is TGTGCCAGCAGCTTAGGCCGGACTAGCGGGGTGCAAGAGACCCAGTACTTC. This encodes CASSLGRTSGVQETQYF.

This rearrangement joins TRBV25-1 to TRBJ1-2; no reliable D call. V shed 7 bases and J shed 5 bases, with 14 bases lying between them. The V gene's germline CDR1 is MGHDK and CDR2 SYGVNS. The CDR3 extends over 13 amino acids. CDR3 in amino acids: CASTLGEEYGYTF. DNA for the CDR3: TGTGCCAGCACCCTCGGGGAGGAGTATGGCTACACCTTC.

V gene TRBV5-1 combines with J gene TRBJ1-2, with TRBD1 matching 9 bases. Germline trimming cut 4 bases from V and 4 bases from J; bases unmatched to any gene: 8. The CDR3 consists of 15 residues. The germline V gene has CDR1 SGHRS and CDR2 YFSETQ. This CDR3 reads CASSLGQGDFYGYTF. In DNA, the CDR3 is TGCGCCAGCAGCCTGGGACAGGGAGACTTCTATGGCTACACCTTC.

The chain combines TRBV19 with TRBJ2-7; 7 bases align to TRBD1. The CDR3 has 13 residues. Germline assignment: CDR1 LNHDA and CDR2 SQIVND (reference sequence). The V segment lost 10 bases and the J segment 2 bases; nucleotides outside the gene matches: 8. CDR3 coding DNA: TGTGCCACCTCCGGGACAGATGCCTACGAGCAGTACTTC. Its protein is CATSGTDAYEQYF.

The chain has TRBV5-1 and TRBJ1-6; D not certain. Trimming took off 0 bases at V and 8 bases at J, with 9 bases between the two ends. The CDR3 consists of 14 residues. Germline loops: CDR1 SGHRS, CDR2 YFSETQ. CDR3 sequence reads: CASSLETVYSPLHF. The CDR3 bases are TGCGCCAGCAGCTTGGAGACTGTGTATTCACCCCTCCACTTT.

The chain employs TRBV5-1 and TRBJ2-3, with D perhaps given as TRBD1 or TRBD2 (5 bases each). This CDR3 comprises 17 residues. The germline gives CDR1 SGHRS, CDR2 YFSETQ. V dropped 4 bases and J dropped 2 bases, with 20 bases sitting between them. The CDR3 bases are TGCGCCAGCAGCCTCGGGACGGCGGTAAGATCCACAGATACGCAGTATTTT. This sequence encodes CASSLGTAVRSTDTQYF.

This chain uses TRBV28 with TRBJ2-7; D perhaps matches TRBD2 (5 bases). Germline V gene data show CDR1 as MDHEN and CDR2 as SYDVKM. The CDR3 loop spans 15 amino acids. Trimming removed 10 bases from V and 1 base from J, with 20 bases in between. This CDR3 reads CATIPEEPGSYEQYF. CDR3 sequence (DNA): TGTGCCACCATTCCGGAGGAACCGGGGTCCTACGAGCAGTACTTC.